The entry below describes one T cell receptor (beta chain). One end of the junction fails to match germline, which may point to a read error. The donors were part of the validation cohort, which consisted of under 150 subjects and was separate from the first cohort of several hundred subjects. This sample was included in a study of cytomegalovirus exposure and HLA in healthy donors. Method: immunoSEQ multiplex PCR; TCRdb's copy keeps in-frame clones and lacks some. Of around 200,000 clones in the sample, around 81% were seen once. This CDR3 spans 13 amino acids. Germline CDR1 and CDR2: MNHNY and SVGAGI (reference sequence).

The chain employs TRBV6-6 and TRBJ1-1, with D uncertain. Sequenced input: PBMCs. This clonotype originated in a woman under 30 in good health and CMV-seropositive. The CDR3 DNA follows: TGTGCCAGCACCCCAGGTGGGTTTGAGGGTGTTCTCTTT. Translating gives CASTPGGFEGVLF.